Listed below are T cell receptor beta chains from one sample, sequenced in a study of cytomegalovirus exposure and HLA in healthy donors. The assay was immunoSEQ multiplex PCR, and TCRdb's table has in-frame clones only and misses some. The repertoire consists of 150,000 to 200,000 clones, with over 80% occurring once and the leading ten covering 1.4%. Sequencing input: PBMCs. The receptors shown here come from a girl aged 10-17 years in good health and CMV-seropositive. The CDR3 runs from the conserved cysteine through the conserved F or W. The order of the fields is D gene, V gene, J gene, clone size, CDR3 protein, CDR3 DNA. D genes are given only for firm matches. Not every row has a clone size; where given, it reads once, few, many or a size class.

D gene: .
V gene: TRBV11-2
J gene: TRBJ1-2
clone size: few
CDR3 protein: CASSLGGGMAGVLYGYTF
CDR3 DNA: TGTGCCAGCAGCCTAGGGGGTGGGATGGCAGGGGTGCTCTATGGCTACACCTTC

D gene: TRBD1
V gene: TRBV6-4
J gene: TRBJ1-1
clone size: once
CDR3 protein: CASSDRDSSEAFF
CDR3 DNA: TGTGCCAGCAGTGACCGGGACAGTTCTGAAGCTTTCTTT

D gene: .
V gene: TRBV5-4
J gene: TRBJ1-2
clone size: .
CDR3 protein: CASSSLYGYTF
CDR3 DNA: TGTGCCAGCAGCTCCCTCTATGGCTACACCTTC

D gene: .
V gene: TRBV7-3
J gene: TRBJ1-2
clone size: .
CDR3 protein: CASSPEPGGNYGYTF
CDR3 DNA: TGTGCCAGCAGCCCAGAACCGGGGGGGAACTATGGCTACACCTTC

D gene: TRBD1
V gene: TRBV6-4
J gene: TRBJ1-2
clone size: .
CDR3 protein: CASSGGDRAPFYGYTF
CDR3 DNA: TGTGCCAGCAGTGGGGGAGACAGGGCCCCCTTCTATGGCTACACCTTC

D gene: TRBD2
V gene: TRBV10-1
J gene: TRBJ2-2
clone size: few
CDR3 protein: CASSGGFGELFF
CDR3 DNA: TGCGCCAGCAGCGGGGGGTTCGGGGAGCTGTTTTTT

D gene: .
V gene: TRBV5-1
J gene: TRBJ2-7
clone size: .
CDR3 protein: CASTDSGLPQQYF
CDR3 DNA: TGCGCCAGCACCGACTCAGGACTTCCTCAGCAGTACTTC

D gene: TRBD1
V gene: TRBV18
J gene: TRBJ2-7
clone size: .
CDR3 protein: CASSPVGQVSPSSSYEQYF
CDR3 DNA: TGTGCCAGCTCACCAGTGGGACAGGTCTCACCGTCTTCCTCCTACGAGCAGTACTTC

D gene: .
V gene: TRBV10-3
J gene: TRBJ1-5
clone size: .
CDR3 protein: CAIRWGLNQPQHF
CDR3 DNA: TGTGCCATCCGATGGGGACTAAATCAGCCCCAGCATTTT

D gene: TRBD1
V gene: TRBV7-9
J gene: TRBJ1-2
clone size: once
CDR3 protein: CASSTGGFGGYTF
CDR3 DNA: TGTGCCAGCAGCACAGGGGGGTTTGGGGGCTACACCTTC

D gene: .
V gene: TRBV13
J gene: TRBJ2-1
clone size: .
CDR3 protein: CASSAQLGLGRYNEQFF
CDR3 DNA: TGTGCCAGCAGCGCACAACTAGGGTTGGGTCGCTACAATGAGCAGTTCTTC

D gene: TRBD2
V gene: TRBV19
J gene: TRBJ2-7
clone size: .
CDR3 protein: CASSIGAGDYEQYF
CDR3 DNA: TGTGCCAGTAGTATCGGAGCGGGAGACTACGAGCAGTACTTC

D gene: TRBD2
V gene: TRBV27
J gene: TRBJ2-7
clone size: .
CDR3 protein: CASSQIAGAGEQYF
CDR3 DNA: TGTGCCAGCAGTCAAATAGCGGGAGCGGGGGAGCAGTACTTC

D gene: .
V gene: TRBV6-1
J gene: TRBJ1-2
clone size: few
CDR3 protein: CARGSTVIGYTF
CDR3 DNA: TGTGCCAGAGGGAGCACGGTCATAGGCTACACCTTC

D gene: .
V gene: TRBV7-9
J gene: TRBJ2-1
clone size: .
CDR3 protein: CASRPSGHSFGDEQFF
CDR3 DNA: TGTGCCAGCAGACCCAGCGGGCATTCCTTCGGGGATGAGCAGTTCTTC

D gene: TRBD1
V gene: TRBV7-9
J gene: TRBJ2-5
clone size: .
CDR3 protein: CASSLSGTGRRETQYF
CDR3 DNA: TGTGCCAGCAGCTTGTCCGGGACAGGGCGGCGGGAGACCCAGTACTTC

D gene: TRBD2
V gene: TRBV7-2
J gene: TRBJ2-5
clone size: .
CDR3 protein: CASTISGSGETQYF
CDR3 DNA: TGTGCCAGCACCATTAGCGGGAGTGGTGAGACCCAGTACTTC

D gene: TRBD1
V gene: TRBV2
J gene: TRBJ1-1
clone size: once
CDR3 protein: CASSEDRGQAFF
CDR3 DNA: TGTGCCAGCAGTGAAGACAGGGGGCAAGCTTTCTTT

D gene: .
V gene: TRBV4-1
J gene: TRBJ1-3
clone size: .
CDR3 protein: CASSQEGAGGNTIYF
CDR3 DNA: TGCGCCAGCAGCCAAGAGGGGGCGGGTGGAAACACCATATATTTT

D gene: TRBD1
V gene: TRBV11-2
J gene: TRBJ1-5
clone size: .
CDR3 protein: CASSLTGPGNQPQHF
CDR3 DNA: TGTGCCAGCAGCCTGACAGGGCCTGGCAATCAGCCCCAGCATTTT

D gene: TRBD2
V gene: TRBV29-1
J gene: TRBJ2-5
clone size: once
CDR3 protein: CSVGGAYREGREAQYF
CDR3 DNA: TGCAGCGTTGGTGGGGCTTATCGGGAGGGCCGGGAGGCCCAGTACTTC

D gene: TRBD2
V gene: TRBV5-4
J gene: TRBJ2-7
clone size: .
CDR3 protein: CASSPWVAGGEQYF
CDR3 DNA: TGTGCCAGCAGCCCGTGGGTAGCGGGAGGCGAGCAGTACTTC

D gene: .
V gene: TRBV29-1
J gene: TRBJ2-1
clone size: once
CDR3 protein: CSVRLVFSYNEQFF
CDR3 DNA: TGCAGCGTGAGACTTGTGTTCTCCTACAATGAGCAGTTCTTC

D gene: TRBD1
V gene: TRBV19
J gene: TRBJ2-7
clone size: .
CDR3 protein: CASSIEGTGVMGYEQYF
CDR3 DNA: TGTGCCAGTAGTATAGAAGGGACAGGCGTTATGGGCTACGAGCAGTACTTC

D gene: .
V gene: TRBV10-3
J gene: TRBJ2-7
clone size: .
CDR3 protein: CAISGPGGTYEQYF
CDR3 DNA: TGTGCCATCAGTGGCCCGGGCGGGACCTACGAGCAGTACTTC

D gene: TRBD1
V gene: TRBV5-4
J gene: TRBJ1-5
clone size: .
CDR3 protein: CASSSDRGPNQPQHF
CDR3 DNA: TGTGCCAGCAGCTCAGACAGGGGACCCAATCAGCCCCAGCATTTT

D gene: TRBD1
V gene: TRBV4-3
J gene: TRBJ1-6
clone size: .
CDR3 protein: CASSQGPIRGPSEPLHF
CDR3 DNA: TGCGCCAGCAGCCAAGGCCCGATCAGGGGGCCCTCTGAGCCCCTCCACTTT

D gene: .
V gene: TRBV2
J gene: TRBJ2-2
clone size: few
CDR3 protein: CASSLGDSVTGELFF
CDR3 DNA: TGTGCCAGCTCATTAGGGGACTCCGTCACCGGGGAGCTGTTTTTT

D gene: .
V gene: TRBV28
J gene: TRBJ1-1
clone size: .
CDR3 protein: CASSKGYTEAFF
CDR3 DNA: TGTGCCAGCAGTAAGGGGTATACTGAAGCTTTCTTT

D gene: .
V gene: TRBV27
J gene: TRBJ1-1
clone size: .
CDR3 protein: CASSLWPGPMNTEAFF
CDR3 DNA: TGTGCCAGCAGTTTATGGCCAGGCCCCATGAACACTGAAGCTTTCTTT

D gene: .
V gene: TRBV7-2
J gene: TRBJ1-5
clone size: .
CDR3 protein: CASSRRGTSNQPQHF
CDR3 DNA: TGTGCCAGCAGCCGACGGGGGACTAGCAATCAGCCCCAGCATTTT

D gene: .
V gene: TRBV4-2
J gene: TRBJ2-7
clone size: .
CDR3 protein: CASSRGDGSFGQYF
CDR3 DNA: TGTGCCAGCAGCCGCGGGGACGGGTCGTTCGGGCAGTACTTC

D gene: .
V gene: TRBV4-3
J gene: TRBJ2-1
clone size: few
CDR3 protein: CASSLWERAYNEQFF
CDR3 DNA: TGCGCCAGCAGCCTTTGGGAGCGCGCCTACAATGAGCAGTTCTTC

D gene: .
V gene: TRBV21-1
J gene: TRBJ2-7
clone size: .
CDR3 protein: CASSKALAGNSYEQYF
CDR3 DNA: TGTGCCAGCAGCAAAGCGCTAGCGGGTAACTCCTACGAGCAGTACTTC

D gene: TRBD2
V gene: TRBV10-3
J gene: TRBJ2-3
clone size: few
CDR3 protein: CAISESEGGLDTDTQYF
CDR3 DNA: TGTGCCATCAGTGAGTCTGAGGGGGGACTAGACACAGATACGCAGTATTTT

D gene: TRBD1
V gene: TRBV30
J gene: TRBJ1-3
clone size: .
CDR3 protein: CAWSVRGLPSGNTIYF
CDR3 DNA: TGTGCCTGGAGTGTAAGGGGGCTCCCCTCTGGAAACACCATATATTTT

D gene: TRBD1
V gene: TRBV7-2
J gene: TRBJ2-3
clone size: .
CDR3 protein: CASSQRRQGLRTDTQYF
CDR3 DNA: TGTGCCAGCAGCCAACGAAGACAGGGGCTGAGGACAGATACGCAGTATTTT

D gene: TRBD2
V gene: TRBV7-2
J gene: TRBJ2-3
clone size: .
CDR3 protein: CASSFGTSGVTDTQYF
CDR3 DNA: TGTGCCAGCAGCTTTGGGACTAGCGGGGTGACAGATACGCAGTATTTT

D gene: .
V gene: TRBV7-2
J gene: TRBJ1-2
clone size: .
CDR3 protein: CASSYPIAGAGGYTF
CDR3 DNA: TGTGCCAGCAGCTACCCAATCGCAGGGGCTGGTGGCTACACCTTC

D gene: .
V gene: TRBV7-2
J gene: TRBJ2-7
clone size: .
CDR3 protein: CASSLVWRGSYEQYF
CDR3 DNA: TGTGCCAGCAGCTTAGTCTGGCGGGGCTCCTACGAGCAGTACTTC

D gene: TRBD2
V gene: TRBV7-9
J gene: TRBJ2-7
clone size: .
CDR3 protein: CASSTRLAGERQYEQYF
CDR3 DNA: TGTGCCAGCAGCACTAGACTAGCGGGAGAGAGGCAGTACGAGCAGTACTTC

D gene: TRBD1
V gene: TRBV7-4
J gene: TRBJ2-5
clone size: .
CDR3 protein: CASGSGTGGETQYF
CDR3 DNA: TGTGCCAGCGGATCCGGGACAGGGGGAGAGACCCAGTACTTC

D gene: TRBD1
V gene: TRBV25-1
J gene: TRBJ1-1
clone size: .
CDR3 protein: CASSESGGSRTEAFF
CDR3 DNA: TGTGCCAGCAGTGAATCAGGGGGCAGTAGGACTGAAGCTTTCTTT

D gene: .
V gene: TRBV6-1
J gene: TRBJ2-3
clone size: .
CDR3 protein: CASSRGSGADTQYF
CDR3 DNA: TGTGCCAGCAGTAGAGGGTCCGGCGCAGATACGCAGTATTTT

D gene: TRBD1
V gene: TRBV7-9
J gene: TRBJ1-1
clone size: .
CDR3 protein: CSSSSPTGGYTEAFF
CDR3 DNA: TGTTCCAGCAGCTCGCCGACAGGGGGCTACACTGAAGCTTTCTTT

D gene: TRBD1
V gene: TRBV30
J gene: TRBJ1-4
clone size: .
CDR3 protein: CAWSGGTGGGIEKLFF
CDR3 DNA: TGTGCCTGGAGTGGAGGGACAGGGGGCGGAATCGAAAAACTGTTTTTT

D gene: TRBD2
V gene: TRBV5-4
J gene: TRBJ2-1
clone size: .
CDR3 protein: CASSRGLADTSYNEQFF
CDR3 DNA: TGTGCCAGCAGCCGTGGACTAGCGGATACATCCTACAATGAGCAGTTCTTC

D gene: TRBD1
V gene: TRBV11-2
J gene: TRBJ2-5
clone size: .
CDR3 protein: CASSDQGTGRYQETQYF
CDR3 DNA: TGTGCCAGCAGCGACCAAGGGACAGGCCGGTACCAAGAGACCCAGTACTTC

D gene: TRBD2
V gene: TRBV10-3
J gene: TRBJ2-7
clone size: .
CDR3 protein: CASRAGGSYEQYF
CDR3 DNA: TGTGCCAGCCGAGCGGGAGGGTCCTACGAGCAGTACTTC

D gene: .
V gene: TRBV7-7
J gene: TRBJ1-3
clone size: .
CDR3 protein: CASSAGPRGSGNTIYF
CDR3 DNA: TGTGCTAGCAGCGCAGGCCCAAGGGGCTCTGGAAACACCATATATTTT

D gene: .
V gene: TRBV19
J gene: TRBJ2-2
clone size: .
CDR3 protein: CASSRTSSSTGELFF
CDR3 DNA: TGTGCCAGTAGTCGTACTAGCTCGAGCACCGGGGAGCTGTTTTTT

D gene: TRBD2
V gene: TRBV19
J gene: TRBJ2-4
clone size: .
CDR3 protein: CASKGLAGGPVNIQYF
CDR3 DNA: TGTGCCAGTAAAGGGCTAGCGGGAGGGCCAGTGAACATTCAGTACTTC

D gene: TRBD1
V gene: TRBV30
J gene: TRBJ2-2
clone size: .
CDR3 protein: CAWRDRGLVTGELFF
CDR3 DNA: TGTGCCTGGAGGGACAGGGGATTGGTCACCGGGGAGCTGTTTTTT

D gene: .
V gene: TRBV7-9
J gene: TRBJ2-3
clone size: .
CDR3 protein: CASSLGGTGLSTDTQYF
CDR3 DNA: TGTGCCAGCAGCTTAGGAGGGACTGGGCTTAGCACAGATACGCAGTATTTT

D gene: .
V gene: TRBV6-5
J gene: TRBJ1-4
clone size: few
CDR3 protein: CASRGGREKLFF
CDR3 DNA: TGTGCCAGCAGAGGAGGGAGGGAAAAACTGTTTTTT

D gene: .
V gene: TRBV18
J gene: TRBJ1-5
clone size: .
CDR3 protein: CASSPHQEDPQHF
CDR3 DNA: TGTGCCAGCTCACCACACCAAGAGGATCCCCAGCATTTT

D gene: .
V gene: TRBV15
J gene: TRBJ2-3
clone size: .
CDR3 protein: CATSWGGTDTQYF
CDR3 DNA: TGTGCCACCTCCTGGGGGGGCACAGATACGCAGTATTTT

D gene: TRBD2
V gene: TRBV5-4
J gene: TRBJ2-3
clone size: once
CDR3 protein: CASSLGTSGILTQYF
CDR3 DNA: TGTGCCAGCAGCTTGGGGACTAGCGGGATACTTACGCAGTATTTT

D gene: TRBD2
V gene: TRBV5-8
J gene: TRBJ2-7
clone size: .
CDR3 protein: CASSTIGTSGSLYEQYF
CDR3 DNA: TGTGCCAGCAGCACCATAGGGACTAGCGGGAGTCTCTACGAGCAGTACTTC